The 9 T cell receptor beta chains reported below all come from one sample, sequenced in a study of cytomegalovirus exposure and HLA in healthy donors (dated by TCRdb to 2016 to 2017). Receptor amplification or capture employed the immunoSEQ multiplex PCR assay. For the multiplex PCR, a mixture combining 60 forward primers for TCR Vbeta segments and 13 reverse primers for TCR Jbeta segments was used. Held by TCRdb, this immuneACCESS table contains in-frame sequences only and omits some clones. Under half of the omission traces to an unresolved V gene where checked; the cause of the rest is unknown. The sample table holds 100,000 to 150,000 clones. In total, the top ten clones hold 2% to 2.5% of the sample. Sequenced: PBMCs. These receptors were taken from a man between 35 and 55 years old in good health and CMV-seronegative.

The chain has TRBV7-9 and TRBJ1-1; D gene ambiguous. The CDR3 extends over 12 amino acids. CDR1 is SEHNR and CDR2 is FQNEAQ in the germline V gene (reference sequence). The V gene lost 3 bases and the J gene lost 4 bases, with 6 bases spanning the gap. CDR3 nucleotide sequence: TGTGCCAGCAGCTTTTTGAGCACTGAAGCTTTCTTT. Translated, it gives CASSFLSTEAFF.

The rearrangement links TRBV7-3 to TRBJ2-1; 8 bases align to TRBD1. J gave up 4 bases and V 3 bases, and 5 bases lay outside the gene matches. CDR3 length: 15 residues. Germline V lookup: CDR1 SGHTA, CDR2 FQGTGA. CDR3: CASSLVTGAYNEQFF. The CDR3 DNA is TGTGCCAGCAGCTTGGTGACAGGGGCATACAATGAGCAGTTCTTC. Filled out from reference TRBV7-3 and TRBJ2-1, the complete variable domain reads GAGVSQTPSNKVTEKGKYVELRCDPISGHTALYWYRQSLGQGPEFLIYFQGTGAADDSGLPNDRFFAVRPEGSVSTLKIQRTERGDSAVYLCASSLVTGAYNEQFFGPGTRLTVL.

J is TRBJ1-1 and V is TRBV6-1; D uncertain. The CDR3 length is 15 residues. V was trimmed by 6 bases and J by 0 bases, leaving 14 bases between them. CDR1 and CDR2 (germline): MNHNS, SASEGT. The CDR3 spells CASRRVRVMNTEAFF. The CDR3 bases are TGTGCCAGCAGACGTGTCCGGGTTATGAACACTGAAGCTTTCTTT.

The gene calls are TRBV11-3 and TRBJ2-3, with 8 bases that match TRBD2. Germline V CDR1 and CDR2: SGHNT, YENEEA. The CDR3 extends over 16 amino acids. V gave up 1 base and J gave up 0 bases; unmatched junction bases: 3. The CDR3 here is CASSLGPSGSTDTQYF. The CDR3 nucleotides are TGTGCCAGCAGCTTAGGGCCTAGCGGGAGCACAGATACGCAGTATTTT.

The chain joins TRBV18 to TRBJ2-1; a weak D match, TRBD2 (5 bases). V was trimmed by 1 base and J by 2 bases, leaving 9 bases between them. The V gene's germline CDR1 is KGHSH and CDR2 LQKENI. This CDR3 comprises 15 residues. As DNA, the CDR3 is TGTGCCAGCTCACCACTAGCGCCAGCCTACAATGAGCAGTTCTTC. Translation gives CASSPLAPAYNEQFF.

V and J are TRBV7-8 and TRBJ2-7; D gene unclear. CDR3 length: 15 amino acids. V was trimmed by 5 bases and J by 5 bases, leaving 19 bases between them. The germline V gene encodes CDR1 SGHVS and CDR2 FQNEAQ. The CDR3 coding sequence is TGTGCCAGCAGCCTCACCCCTTTTGATGGGCACGAGCAGTACTTC. This translates into CASSLTPFDGHEQYF.

The rearrangement links TRBV5-4 to TRBJ2-5; 9 positions match TRBD1. The V gene's germline CDR1 is SGHNT and CDR2 YYREEE (reference sequence). V trimming: 6 bases; J trimming: 5 bases; junction bases outside the gene matches: 14. CDR3 length: 16 amino acids. Here the CDR3 DNA reads TGTGCCAGCAATAGACGGACAGGGGCTACTGATGAGACCCAGTACTTC. It codes for CASNRRTGATDETQYF.

The J gene is TRBJ2-1, the V gene TRBV11-3; 7 bases match TRBD2. This CDR3 spans 14 amino acids. From germline, CDR1 is SGHNT and CDR2 YENEEA. Trimming removed 5 bases from V and 6 bases from J; junction bases left unmatched: 7. CDR3 nucleotides: TGTGCCAGCAGCGGACTAGTCCCCCCCAATGAGCAGTTCTTC. Residues: CASSGLVPPNEQFF.

The rearrangement joins TRBV7-2 to TRBJ1-4; the match to TRBD1 covers 7 bases. Germline CDR1 reads SGHTA; CDR2 reads FQGNSA. The CDR3 consists of 15 residues. The V and J ends lost 5 bases and 6 bases, in that order; junction bases with no gene match: 9. The CDR3 sequence: CASSVGGQPDEKLFF. The CDR3 nucleotides read TGTGCCAGCAGCGTAGGGGGACAGCCCGATGAAAAACTGTTTTTT.